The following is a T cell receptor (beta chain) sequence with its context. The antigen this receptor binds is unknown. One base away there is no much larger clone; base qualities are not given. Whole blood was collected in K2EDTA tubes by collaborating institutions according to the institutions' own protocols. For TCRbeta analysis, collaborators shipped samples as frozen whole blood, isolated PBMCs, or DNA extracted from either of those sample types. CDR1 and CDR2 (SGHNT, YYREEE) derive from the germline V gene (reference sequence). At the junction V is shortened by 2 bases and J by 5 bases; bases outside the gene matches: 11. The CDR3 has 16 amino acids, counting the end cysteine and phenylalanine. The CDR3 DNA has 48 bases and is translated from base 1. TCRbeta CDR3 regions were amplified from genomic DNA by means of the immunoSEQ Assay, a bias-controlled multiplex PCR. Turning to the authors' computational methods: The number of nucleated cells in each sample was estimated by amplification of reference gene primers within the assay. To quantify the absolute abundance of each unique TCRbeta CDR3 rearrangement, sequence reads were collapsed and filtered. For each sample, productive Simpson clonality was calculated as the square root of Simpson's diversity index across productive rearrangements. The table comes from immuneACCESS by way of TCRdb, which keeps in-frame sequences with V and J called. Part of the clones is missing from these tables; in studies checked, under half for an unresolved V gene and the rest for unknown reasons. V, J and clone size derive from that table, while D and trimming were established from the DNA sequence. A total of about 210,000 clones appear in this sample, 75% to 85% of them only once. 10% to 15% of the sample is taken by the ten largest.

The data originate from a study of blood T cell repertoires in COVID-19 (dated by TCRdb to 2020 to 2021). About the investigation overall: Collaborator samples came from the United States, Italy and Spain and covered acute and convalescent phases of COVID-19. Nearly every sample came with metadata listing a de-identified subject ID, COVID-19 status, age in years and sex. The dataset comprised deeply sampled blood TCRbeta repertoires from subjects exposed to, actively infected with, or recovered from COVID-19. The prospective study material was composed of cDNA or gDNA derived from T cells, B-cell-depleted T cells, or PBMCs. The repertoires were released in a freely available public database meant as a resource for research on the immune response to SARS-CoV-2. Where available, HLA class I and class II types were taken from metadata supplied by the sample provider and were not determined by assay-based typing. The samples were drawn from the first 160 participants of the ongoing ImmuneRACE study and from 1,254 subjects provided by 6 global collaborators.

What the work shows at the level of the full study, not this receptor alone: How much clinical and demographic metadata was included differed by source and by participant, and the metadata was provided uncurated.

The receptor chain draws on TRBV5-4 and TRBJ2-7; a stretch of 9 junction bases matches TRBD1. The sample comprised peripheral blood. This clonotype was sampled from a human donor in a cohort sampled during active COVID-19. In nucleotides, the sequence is TGTGCCAGCAGCTTCTTCCGGGACAGGGAGGAGCACGAGCAGTACTTC. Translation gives CASSFFRDREEHEQYF.